The entry below describes one T cell receptor beta chain. Its antigen is not identified. Germline CDR1 and CDR2: SNHLY and FYNNEI. V lost 8 bases and J 9 bases, leaving 19 bases between the germline ends. This CDR3 is 14 amino acids long. These data are taken from a study of T cell repertoires in cytomegalovirus infection. Study background: Peptides in the study included HLA-C-restricted and HLA-B-restricted CMV epitopes. A matching HLA type, together with CMV infection, was signaled by public TCR beta signatures.

TCRdb analysed the reads with MiXCR anew, one entry per CDR3 protein. The sample carries some 920,000 distinct CDR3 sequences, around 32% recorded once. This sequence originates from a human donor in good health (CMV status not recorded). Some clones in this sample may be carry-over from other donors' samples. The material sequenced was cultured CD8+ T cells from PBMCs, taken from culture after CMV antigen stimulation. The rearrangement uses TRBV2 and TRBJ1-4, with a possible D match to TRBD1 (5 bases). DNA for the CDR3: TGTGCCAGCGGGAGGGGCGGAAGAGAACAAAAACTGTTTTTT. Protein sequence: CASGRGGREQKLFF.